A selection of T cell receptor beta chains follows, all from one sample in a study of T cell responses to AZD1222 COVID-19 vaccine. The repertoire was sequenced with immunoSEQ multiplex PCR; TCRdb's copy has only in-frame clones and lacks some. The table has roughly 140,000 clones, about 88% seen once. The source was peripheral blood, collected after recovery from COVID-19. The origin of the receptors is an adult who had recovered from COVID-19. The CDR3 runs from the conserved cysteine through the conserved F or W. The D gene is left open where the match is weak. For some rows the clone size is stated as once, few or many, or as a class when expanded; others skip it.

J: TRBJ1-1; V: TRBV5-1; size: .; D: TRBD1; CDR3: CASSSRGQGGTEAFF; DNA: TGCGCCAGCAGCTCGCGGGGACAGGGGGGCACTGAAGCTTTCTTT
J: TRBJ2-1; V: TRBV11-1; size: .; D: .; CDR3: CASSKTGTATYNEQFF; DNA: TGTGCCAGCAGCAAAACCGGGACTGCGACCTACAATGAGCAGTTCTTC
J: TRBJ2-5; V: TRBV5-5; size: .; D: TRBD2; CDR3: CASSPVSGGQQETQYF; DNA: TGTGCCAGCAGCCCGGTTAGCGGGGGGCAACAAGAGACCCAGTACTTC
J: TRBJ1-3; V: TRBV9; size: .; D: .; CDR3: CASSLQEGTSGNTIYF; DNA: TGTGCCAGCAGCCTCCAGGAGGGGACTTCTGGAAACACCATATATTTT
J: TRBJ1-3; V: TRBV9; size: .; D: TRBD1; CDR3: CASSAGRDRGSGNTIYF; DNA: TGTGCCAGCAGCGCGGGGCGGGACAGGGGATCTGGAAACACCATATATTTT
J: TRBJ2-6; V: TRBV4-3; size: .; D: TRBD2; CDR3: CASSRNSGAFSGANVLTF; DNA: TGCGCCAGCAGCCGGAATAGCGGGGCCTTCTCTGGGGCCAACGTCCTGACTTTC
J: TRBJ1-2; V: TRBV5-1; size: .; D: .; CDR3: CASSLRGNYGYTF; DNA: TGCGCCAGCAGCTTGAGGGGTAACTATGGCTACACCTTC
J: TRBJ2-7; V: TRBV28; size: once; D: .; CDR3: CASSFSGSSYEQYF; DNA: TGTGCCAGCAGTTTTAGTGGAAGCTCCTACGAGCAGTACTTC
J: TRBJ1-5; V: TRBV4-1; size: .; D: .; CDR3: CASSLSEGQPQHF; DNA: TGCGCCAGCAGCCTTTCGGAGGGGCAGCCCCAGCATTTT
J: TRBJ2-5; V: TRBV29-1; size: .; D: TRBD2; CDR3: CSVRLAGVSETQYF; DNA: TGCAGCGTCCGACTAGCGGGAGTCTCAGAGACCCAGTACTTC
J: TRBJ1-1; V: TRBV5-6; size: few; D: .; CDR3: CASSLAGVIMNTEAFF; DNA: TGTGCCAGCAGCTTGGCCGGGGTAATAATGAACACTGAAGCTTTCTTT
J: TRBJ2-7; V: TRBV28; size: .; D: .; CDR3: CASSFINSAGTYTYEQYF; DNA: TGTGCCAGCAGTTTTATAAACAGTGCCGGCACATATACCTACGAGCAGTACTTC
J: TRBJ1-3; V: TRBV25-1; size: .; D: .; CDR3: CASSVAGGNTIYF; DNA: TGTGCCAGCAGTGTAGCAGGGGGAAACACCATATATTTT
J: TRBJ1-5; V: TRBV19; size: once; D: .; CDR3: CASSIEGRSNQPQHF; DNA: TGTGCCAGTAGTATTGAGGGGCGTAGCAATCAGCCCCAGCATTTT